This T cell receptor beta chain derives from a study of shared clonotypes between healthy human individuals. The CDR3 is 16 amino acids. V was pared by 4 bases and J by 3 bases, with 9 bases of the junction left unmatched. CDR1 and CDR2 from the germline V gene are SGDLS and YYNGEE. There were no recent acute infections or vaccinations among the donors, who were healthy HIV-negative adults. There were only Caucasian adults among the donors, and all lived in Nashville, Tennessee. Sequencing used immunoSEQ multiplex PCR; TCRdb keeps in-frame clones, though not all of them. Of around 440,000 clones detected, approximately 80% appear once; the ten largest clones hold about 11%.

The sample taken for sequencing was PBMCs. The chain uses TRBV9 and TRBJ2-1, with 8 positions matching TRBD2. The receptor was derived from a woman aged 35 to 49 in good health. Some clones in this sample may be carry-over from other donors' samples. CDR3 coding DNA: TGTGCCAGCAGCCCCCGACTGAGCGGGAGCTACAATGAGCAGTTCTTC. It encodes CASSPRLSGSYNEQFF.